This T cell receptor beta chain stems from a study of blood T cell repertoires in COVID-19. About the study: Sites in the United States, Italy and Spain provided acute and convalescent COVID-19 samples. Sources were T cells, B-cell-depleted T cells, or PBMCs; the material itself was cDNA or gDNA.

As handled by the study authors: Amplified reference gene primers provided the basis for estimating nucleated cell counts. Method: immunoSEQ multiplex PCR; TCRdb's copy keeps in-frame clones and lacks some. The V and J calls and clone size are taken from that table; D and trimming were inferred from the DNA. This sample has 90,000 to 100,000 clones, with 86% found just once. Trimming cost V 2 bases and J 6 bases, with 7 bases left between them. This CDR3 region has 13 residues. CDR1 is PRHDT, CDR2 FYEKMQ, per germline (reference sequence). This chain uses TRBV13 with TRBJ2-2, with D hard to call. The sample was peripheral blood. This receptor was identified in a man in his forties or fifties with acute or convalescent COVID-19. CDR3 nucleotides: TGTGCCAGCAGCTTAACTGTGGCCGGGGAGCTGTTTTTT. The encoded protein is CASSLTVAGELFF.